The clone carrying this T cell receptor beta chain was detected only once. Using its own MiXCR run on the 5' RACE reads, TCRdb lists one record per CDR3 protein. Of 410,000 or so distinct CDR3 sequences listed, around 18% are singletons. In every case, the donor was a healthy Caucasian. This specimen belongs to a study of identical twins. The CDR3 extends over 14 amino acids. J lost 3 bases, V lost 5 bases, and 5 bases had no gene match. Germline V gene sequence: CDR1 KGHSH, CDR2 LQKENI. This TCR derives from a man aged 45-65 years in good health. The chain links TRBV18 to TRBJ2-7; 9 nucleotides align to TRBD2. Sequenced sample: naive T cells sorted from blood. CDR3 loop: CASSTSGSHYEQYF. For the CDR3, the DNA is TGTGCCAGCTCAACTAGCGGGTCGCACTACGAGCAGTACTTC.